This is a list of T cell receptor beta chains from one sample in a study of identical twins. TCRdb re-called the 5' RACE reads through MiXCR, storing one row per CDR3 protein. The sample lists approximately 220,000 distinct CDR3 sequences; 6% to 9% were seen once. The same data also went into a second study, on yellow fever vaccine responses in identical twins.

Sample: memory (CD45RO+) T cells sorted from blood. Source of these receptors: a woman under 30 in good health. CDR3s include the opening cysteine and the closing phenylalanine or tryptophan. The D gene is left open where the match is weak. Part of the rows lack a size; the others show once, few, many or a class for expanded clones.

D: NA; J: TRBJ1-2; size: NA; V: TRBV2; DNA: TGTGCCAGCAGTGAAGCCACGTATGGCTACACCTTC; CDR3: CASSEATYGYTF
D: NA; J: TRBJ2-5; size: few; V: TRBV7-2; DNA: TGTGCCAGCAGCCCCCAGCCGGGGCGCATGGAGACCCAGTACTTC; CDR3: CASSPQPGRMETQYF
D: NA; J: TRBJ2-2; size: few; V: TRBV6-2/TRBV6-3; DNA: TGTGCCAGCAGAAACGGGCCAGCGGGGGAGCTGTTTTTT; CDR3: CASRNGPAGELFF
D: TRBD1; J: TRBJ2-1; size: NA; V: TRBV5-1; DNA: TGCGCCAGCAGCTTGCCGCCCCGGGACAGGGACAATGAGCAGTTCTTC; CDR3: CASSLPPRDRDNEQFF
D: NA; J: TRBJ1-2; size: many; V: TRBV24-1; DNA: TGTGCCACCGAGAGGAGGGCTATAGGCGACACCTTC; CDR3: CATERRAIGDTF
D: TRBD1; J: TRBJ2-1; size: NA; V: TRBV7-9; DNA: TGTGCCAGCAGCTTCCGGGGGGACAGGGGAAATTACAATGAGCAGTTCTTC; CDR3: CASSFRGDRGNYNEQFF
D: TRBD2; J: TRBJ2-1; size: NA; V: TRBV10-2; DNA: TGCGCCAGCAGTGAATTAGCGGGCGGGGACAATGAGCAGTTCTTC; CDR3: CASSELAGGDNEQFF
D: NA; J: TRBJ2-2; size: few; V: TRBV5-1; DNA: TGCGCCAGCAGCTCTCCTTGGGGGGAGCTGTTTTTT; CDR3: CASSSPWGELFF
D: NA; J: TRBJ2-1; size: NA; V: TRBV11-3; DNA: TGTGCCAGCAGCGGAGGTTCTAGGGGGGACGGGCCTATCTTC; CDR3: CASSGGSRGDGPIF
D: NA; J: TRBJ1-2; size: NA; V: TRBV19; DNA: TGTGCCAGTAGTATTCGGTTTACTGATGGCTACACCTTC; CDR3: CASSIRFTDGYTF
D: TRBD1; J: TRBJ1-5; size: NA; V: TRBV6-5; DNA: TGTGCCAGCAGTTACGGGACAGGGACAAATCAGCCCCAGCATTTT; CDR3: CASSYGTGTNQPQHF
D: NA; J: TRBJ2-5; size: few; V: TRBV7-3; DNA: TGTGCCAGCAGCTGGAGGCTTCTAGAGGCGGAGACCCAGTACTTC; CDR3: CASSWRLLEAETQYF
D: TRBD1; J: TRBJ2-2; size: NA; V: TRBV28; DNA: TGTGCCAGCCGTCAGGGGGCGTCAAACACCGGGGAGCTGTTTTTT; CDR3: CASRQGASNTGELFF
D: TRBD2; J: TRBJ2-5; size: few; V: TRBV28; DNA: TGTGCCAGCAGTTTATTGGCTAGCGGGGGGAAAGGGACCCAGTACTTC; CDR3: CASSLLASGGKGTQYF
D: TRBD1; J: TRBJ2-7; size: few; V: TRBV15; DNA: TGTGCCACCAGCAGAGATCACGGGACAGGGAGTAGTGAGCAGTACTTC; CDR3: CATSRDHGTGSSEQYF
D: NA; J: TRBJ2-7; size: NA; V: TRBV20-1; DNA: TGCAGTGCTGACAGGACCTACGAGCAGTACTTC; CDR3: CSADRTYEQYF
D: NA; J: TRBJ2-1; size: few; V: TRBV24-1; DNA: TGTGCCACCAGTGATTTGGCCAGGGACTACAATGAGCAGTTCTTC; CDR3: CATSDLARDYNEQFF
D: TRBD1; J: TRBJ1-5; size: many; V: TRBV6-1; DNA: TGTGCCAGCAGCCAGGGGGGGGACCGGGTCCAGCATTTT; CDR3: CASSQGGDRVQHF
D: NA; J: TRBJ2-3; size: few; V: TRBV19; DNA: TGTGCCAGTAGTATAGACCCTAGCACAGATACGCAGTATTTT; CDR3: CASSIDPSTDTQYF
D: NA; J: TRBJ2-5; size: few; V: TRBV9; DNA: TGTGCCAGCAGCCCATCCTTCCAGGCGGTCCAAGAGACCCAGTACTTC; CDR3: CASSPSFQAVQETQYF
D: TRBD2; J: TRBJ2-3; size: many; V: TRBV7-9; DNA: TGTGCCAGCAGTATGGCGGGAGCCCCAGATACGCAGTATTTT; CDR3: CASSMAGAPDTQYF
D: NA; J: TRBJ1-5; size: few; V: TRBV6-1; DNA: TGTGCCAGCAGGACTGGGGGGGCCACCAATCAGCCCCAGCATTTT; CDR3: CASRTGGATNQPQHF
D: NA; J: TRBJ2-7; size: few; V: TRBV5-1; DNA: TGCGCCAGCAGAGGGGGAAGTGGTAGCCTAGGGAGCGAGCAGTACTTC; CDR3: CASRGGSGSLGSEQYF
D: NA; J: TRBJ2-7; size: NA; V: TRBV15; DNA: TGTGCCACCAGCAGAGACCGGGCAGTATTCGGGTACGAGCAGTACTTC; CDR3: CATSRDRAVFGYEQYF
D: NA; J: TRBJ1-1; size: NA; V: TRBV18; DNA: TGTGCCAGCTCACCACCTAAGAATGGAATGGCGGGGGGACCGTACACTGAAGCTTTCTTT; CDR3: CASSPPKNGMAGGPYTEAFF
D: NA; J: TRBJ2-7; size: NA; V: TRBV21-1; DNA: TGTGCCAGCACAACAGGGGCGACCTACTACGAGCAGTACTTC; CDR3: CASTTGATYYEQYF
D: TRBD2; J: TRBJ2-5; size: NA; V: TRBV4-2; DNA: TGTGCCAGCAGCCAAGAATCTAGACTAGCGGGAGTGGAGACCCAGTACTTC; CDR3: CASSQESRLAGVETQYF
D: NA; J: TRBJ1-2; size: NA; V: TRBV20-1; DNA: TGCAGTGCTGACCCGGCGGGGACACTCGTCTATGGCTACACCTTC; CDR3: CSADPAGTLVYGYTF
D: NA; J: TRBJ1-1; size: many; V: TRBV7-3; DNA: TGTGCCAGCAGCTCCCGCGCAGGGCGAACTGAAGCTTTCTTT; CDR3: CASSSRAGRTEAFF
D: TRBD2; J: TRBJ2-7; size: NA; V: TRBV2; DNA: TGTGCCAGCAGTACCTCGCAACCTAGCGGGAGGGCCTCGAACCCGACTTACGAGCAGTACTTC; CDR3: CASSTSQPSGRASNPTYEQYF
D: NA; J: TRBJ2-5; size: NA; V: TRBV7-3; DNA: TGTGCCAGCAGCACCCGACAGGGAGGTCCGGAGACCCAGTACTTC; CDR3: CASSTRQGGPETQYF
D: NA; J: TRBJ2-5; size: many; V: TRBV20-1; DNA: TGCAGTGCTAGACCGTTTGAGACCCAGTACTTC; CDR3: CSARPFETQYF
D: TRBD1; J: TRBJ2-7; size: NA; V: TRBV18; DNA: TGTGCCAGCTCACCCCGCGGACAGGCGCGAGCCTACGAGCAGTACTTC; CDR3: CASSPRGQARAYEQYF
D: NA; J: TRBJ2-1; size: NA; V: TRBV25-1; DNA: TGTGCCAGCAGTCACCTAGGGAATGAGCAGTTCTTC; CDR3: CASSHLGNEQFF
D: NA; J: TRBJ2-1; size: few; V: TRBV7-9; DNA: TGTGCCAGCATCCTAACTAATACAGGTTTTGGTGAGCAGTTCTTC; CDR3: CASILTNTGFGEQFF
D: TRBD1; J: TRBJ2-5; size: many; V: TRBV12-3/TRBV12-4; DNA: TGTGCCAGCAGTCTGGGACAGAAAGAGACCCAGTACTTC; CDR3: CASSLGQKETQYF
D: NA; J: TRBJ2-2; size: few; V: TRBV28; DNA: TGTGCCAGCAGATTCCCATCGGGGGGCGGGACAGGCGGAACCGGGGAGCTGTTTTTT; CDR3: CASRFPSGGGTGGTGELFF
D: NA; J: TRBJ2-7; size: many; V: TRBV28; DNA: TGTGCCAGCAGTTCAAACAGAGGTGCCTTCTCCTACGAGCAGTACTTC; CDR3: CASSSNRGAFSYEQYF
D: NA; J: TRBJ2-7; size: NA; V: TRBV6-1; DNA: TGTGCCAGCAAGGGGGACAGGCCTAGCGGGATCTTCTACGAGCAGTACTTC; CDR3: CASKGDRPSGIFYEQYF
D: NA; J: TRBJ2-5; size: many; V: TRBV7-2; DNA: TGTGCCAGCAGCTTTCGAGTAGGGGAGACCCAGTACTTC; CDR3: CASSFRVGETQYF
D: NA; J: TRBJ2-1; size: few; V: TRBV27; DNA: TGTGCCAGCAGTCCCCGTGACAATGAGCAGTTCTTC; CDR3: CASSPRDNEQFF
D: NA; J: TRBJ2-5; size: NA; V: TRBV20-1; DNA: TGCAGTGCCCCGGGACGCCAAGAGACCCAGTACTTC; CDR3: CSAPGRQETQYF
D: TRBD2; J: TRBJ2-3; size: NA; V: TRBV24-1; DNA: TGTGCCACCAGTGTCGGGGGACTAGGGGGCACAGATACGCAGTATTTT; CDR3: CATSVGGLGGTDTQYF
D: TRBD2; J: TRBJ2-3; size: NA; V: TRBV5-5; DNA: TGTGCCAGCAGCTTCAGTTTCGGGGGGAGTACAGATACGCAGTATTTT; CDR3: CASSFSFGGSTDTQYF
D: NA; J: TRBJ2-6; size: NA; V: TRBV4-2; DNA: TGTGCCAGCAGCCAAGGCGAGGGGTCTGGGGCCAACGTCCTGACTTTC; CDR3: CASSQGEGSGANVLTF
D: NA; J: TRBJ2-2; size: many; V: TRBV15; DNA: TGTGCCACCAGCAGAGCTCGGCAGTTGACCGGGGAGCTGTTTTTT; CDR3: CATSRARQLTGELFF
D: NA; J: TRBJ2-5; size: many; V: TRBV12-3/TRBV12-4; DNA: TGTGCCAGCAGTTTTACCCAGTCGGAGACCCAGTACTTC; CDR3: CASSFTQSETQYF
D: TRBD2; J: TRBJ2-5; size: many; V: TRBV3-1; DNA: TGTGCCAGCAGCCTCCGGACTAGCGGGGCCAAAGAGACCCAGTACTTC; CDR3: CASSLRTSGAKETQYF
D: NA; J: TRBJ1-1; size: many; V: TRBV9; DNA: TGTGCCAGCAGCGTAGCTCCCACAGACACTGAAGCTTTCTTT; CDR3: CASSVAPTDTEAFF
D: TRBD2; J: TRBJ2-7; size: NA; V: TRBV20-1; DNA: TGCAGTGCTAGAGACGGAGGGCGGGGGGTTTACGAGCAGTACTTC; CDR3: CSARDGGRGVYEQYF
D: NA; J: TRBJ2-7; size: few; V: TRBV3-1; DNA: TGTGCCAGCAGCCAATGCCTCCTAACCAGAGCATTCTACGAGCAGTACTTC; CDR3: CASSQCLLTRAFYEQYF
D: TRBD1; J: TRBJ2-2; size: many; V: TRBV10-3; DNA: TGTGCCATCAGTGATCCCGGGACAGGAGCGAACACCGGGGAGCTGTTTTTT; CDR3: CAISDPGTGANTGELFF
D: NA; J: TRBJ2-2; size: few; V: TRBV5-1; DNA: TGCGCCAGCAGCCAGGACCCGGCGAACACCGGGGAGCTGTTTTTT; CDR3: CASSQDPANTGELFF
D: NA; J: TRBJ1-2; size: few; V: TRBV7-2; DNA: TGTGCCAGCAGCTTAGGCGGGGGTACCTATGGCTACACCTTC; CDR3: CASSLGGGTYGYTF
D: NA; J: TRBJ2-7; size: few; V: TRBV7-9; DNA: TGTGCCAGCAGCGATCGACAGGTAGACGAGCAGTACTTC; CDR3: CASSDRQVDEQYF
D: NA; J: TRBJ1-6; size: few; V: TRBV6-1; DNA: TGTGCCAGCAGCCCGTCTCTCGGGGGCGCGAATTCACCCCTCCACTTT; CDR3: CASSPSLGGANSPLHF